A single sample is the source of the 8 T cell receptor beta chains below, sequenced in a study of T cell responses to AZD1222 COVID-19 vaccine. Repertoires were generated with immunoSEQ multiplex PCR, while TCRdb's copy carries only in-frame clones and drops some. Here the sample spans about 130,000 clones, roughly nine tenths being singletons. Material: peripheral blood, obtained on day 0 of AZD1222 vaccination. The receptors come from an adult in good health.

V is TRBV9 and J is TRBJ1-3; weak D call: TRBD1 (6 bases). Germline lookup yields CDR1 SGDLS and CDR2 YYNGEE. The CDR3 extends over 18 amino acids. Trimming stripped 4 bases from V and 0 bases from J, with 20 bases between. Here the CDR3 DNA reads TGTGCCAGCAGCTATCGGGACACTCGACCAAGCTCTGGAAACACCATATATTTT. As protein: CASSYRDTRPSSGNTIYF.

This clone was observed a few times. This chain links TRBV29-1 with TRBJ2-7; D is unclear. This CDR3 is built from 12 residues. Germline V CDR1 and CDR2: SQVTM, ANQGSEA. Trimming pared 7 bases from V and 0 bases from J, leaving 10 bases between. DNA of the CDR3: TGCAGCGCAGGACGGAGCTCCTACGAGCAGTACTTC. It specifies CSAGRSSYEQYF.

The genes are TRBV2 and TRBJ2-1; D gene ambiguous. CDR3 size: 11 residues. In germline, CDR1 is SNHLY, CDR2 FYNNEI. The V end lost 3 bases, the J end lost 5 bases, and 2 bases lay between the germline ends. CDR3 in amino acids: CASSDDNEQFF. As DNA, the CDR3 is TGTGCCAGCAGTGACGACAATGAGCAGTTCTTC.

The chain has TRBV19 and TRBJ2-5; the D is unclear. The V gene's germline CDR1 is LNHDA and CDR2 SQIVND (reference sequence). This CDR3 is 13 amino acids long. The V end was cut by 5 bases, the J end by 0 bases, with 7 bases between. CDR3 loop: CASSLMYQETQYF. The CDR3 DNA reads TGTGCCAGTAGTTTGATGTACCAAGAGACCCAGTACTTC.

This chain joins TRBV7-2 and TRBJ2-1; 7 bases fit TRBD2. Germline CDR1 is SGHTA and CDR2 is FQGNSA. The CDR3 totals 15 residues. Losses at the gene ends were 1 base for V and 2 bases for J; bases not matched to a gene: 2. The CDR3 sequence is CASSLDGGTYNEQFF. In nucleotides, the CDR3 is TGTGCCAGCAGCTTAGACGGGGGGACCTACAATGAGCAGTTCTTC.

The rearrangement joins TRBV12-3 or TRBV12-4 to TRBJ1-1, with 7 bases identical to TRBD1. The CDR3 runs 13 residues. The V gene end was trimmed by 6 bases and the J gene end by 6 bases; junction bases not matched to a gene: 7. The CDR3 loop reads CASSPDRVSEAFF. The CDR3 DNA follows: TGTGCCAGCAGCCCCGACAGGGTCTCTGAAGCTTTCTTT.

This clone showed up just once. The rearrangement uses TRBV28 and TRBJ1-6; D gene ambiguous. The germline V gene has CDR1 MDHEN and CDR2 SYDVKM. This CDR3 has 16 amino acids. V gave up 6 bases and J gave up 0 bases, with 12 bases separating them. This CDR3 reads CASRLRSSSYNSPLHF. The CDR3 nucleotides are TGTGCCAGCAGGCTAAGGAGCAGCTCCTATAATTCACCCCTCCACTTT.

The chain combines TRBV7-2 with TRBJ1-6; TRBD1 matches at 12 bases. V dropped 3 bases and J dropped 10; count of bases not matched to a gene: 7. Germline V gene lookup returns CDR1 SGHTA and CDR2 FQGNSA. The CDR3 contains 16 residues. CDR3 region: CASSLVPGQGASPLHF. The CDR3 region has the DNA TGTGCCAGCAGCTTGGTGCCGGGACAGGGGGCCTCACCCCTCCACTTT.